This T cell receptor beta chain is drawn from a study of cytomegalovirus exposure and HLA in healthy donors. Germline CDR1 MGHRA, CDR2 YSYEKL. With 1 base removed from V and 4 bases from J, the gap between germline ends came to 9 bases. The CDR3 runs to 14 residues. Here immunoSEQ multiplex PCR was the method, and the copy in TCRdb shows in-frame clones only, minus some. The sample has some 120,000 clones; 88% are singletons. The rearrangement joins TRBV4-1 to TRBJ2-3; D uncertain. The sample taken for sequencing was PBMCs. The source is a man under 40 in good health and CMV-seronegative. The CDR3 protein is CASSQGYGADTQYF. The CDR3 nucleotides are TGCGCCAGCAGCCAAGGCTACGGAGCAGATACGCAGTATTTT.